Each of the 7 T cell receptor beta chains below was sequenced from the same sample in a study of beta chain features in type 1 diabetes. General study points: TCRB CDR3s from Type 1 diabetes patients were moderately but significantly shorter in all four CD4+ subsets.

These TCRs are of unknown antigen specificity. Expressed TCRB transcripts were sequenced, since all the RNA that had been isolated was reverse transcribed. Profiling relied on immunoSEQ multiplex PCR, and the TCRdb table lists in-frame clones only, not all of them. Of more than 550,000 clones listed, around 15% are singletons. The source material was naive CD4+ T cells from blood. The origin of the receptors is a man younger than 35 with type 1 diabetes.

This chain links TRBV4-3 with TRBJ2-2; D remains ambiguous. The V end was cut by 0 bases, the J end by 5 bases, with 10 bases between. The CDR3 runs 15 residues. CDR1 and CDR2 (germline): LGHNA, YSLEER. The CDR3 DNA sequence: TGCGCCAGCAGCCAAGAGCGGCAGAATACCGGGGAGCTGTTTTTT. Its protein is CASSQERQNTGELFF.

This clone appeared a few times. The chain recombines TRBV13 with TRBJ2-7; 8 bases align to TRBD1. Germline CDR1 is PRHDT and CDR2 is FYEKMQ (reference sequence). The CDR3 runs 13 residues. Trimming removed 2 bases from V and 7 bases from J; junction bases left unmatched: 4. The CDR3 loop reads CASSLRTGTEQYF. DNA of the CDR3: TGTGCCAGCAGCTTACGGACAGGGACTGAGCAGTACTTC. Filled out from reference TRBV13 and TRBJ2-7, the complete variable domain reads AAGVIQSPRHLIKEKRETATLKCYPIPRHDTVYWYQQGPGQDPQFLISFYEKMQSDKGSIPDRFSAQQFSDYHSELNMSSLELGDSALYFCASSLRTGTEQYFGPGTRLTVT.

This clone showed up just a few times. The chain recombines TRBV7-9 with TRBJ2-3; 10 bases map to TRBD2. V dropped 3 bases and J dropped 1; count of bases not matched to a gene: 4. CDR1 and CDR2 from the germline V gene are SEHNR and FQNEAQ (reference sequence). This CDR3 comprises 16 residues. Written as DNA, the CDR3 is TGTGCCAGCAGCTTGACCCTAGCGGGAGGCACAGATACGCAGTATTTT. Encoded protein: CASSLTLAGGTDTQYF.

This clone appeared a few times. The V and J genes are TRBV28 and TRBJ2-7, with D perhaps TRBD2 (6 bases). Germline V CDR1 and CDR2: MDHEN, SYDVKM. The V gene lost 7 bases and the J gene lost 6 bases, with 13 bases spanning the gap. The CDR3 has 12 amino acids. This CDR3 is CASKTTGVEQYF. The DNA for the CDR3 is TGTGCCAGCAAGACTACGGGGGTCGAGCAGTACTTC.

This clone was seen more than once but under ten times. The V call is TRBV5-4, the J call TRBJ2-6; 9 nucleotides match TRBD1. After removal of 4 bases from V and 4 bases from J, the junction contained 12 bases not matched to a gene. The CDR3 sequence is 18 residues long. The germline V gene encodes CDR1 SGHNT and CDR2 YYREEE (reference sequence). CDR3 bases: TGTGCCAGCAGCCTCCCCCGGGACAGGGTGACCGGGGCCAACGTCCTGACTTTC. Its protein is CASSLPRDRVTGANVLTF.

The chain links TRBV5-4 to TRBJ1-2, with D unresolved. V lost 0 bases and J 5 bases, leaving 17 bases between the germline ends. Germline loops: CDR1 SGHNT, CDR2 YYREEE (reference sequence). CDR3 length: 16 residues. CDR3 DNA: TGTGCCAGCAGCTTGGACTCTGCAGCAAGAGGATATGGCTACACCTTC. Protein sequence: CASSLDSAARGYGYTF.

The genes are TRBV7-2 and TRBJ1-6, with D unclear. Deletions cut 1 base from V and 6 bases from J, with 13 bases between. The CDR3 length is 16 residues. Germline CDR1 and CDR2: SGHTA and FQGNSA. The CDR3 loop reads CASSLEASKVNSPLHF. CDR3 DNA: TGTGCCAGCAGCTTAGAGGCCTCTAAGGTTAATTCACCCCTCCACTTT. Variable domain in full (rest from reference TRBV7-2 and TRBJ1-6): GAGVSQSPSNKVTEKGKDVELRCDPISGHTALYWYRQSLGQGLEFLIYFQGNSAPDKSGLPSDRFSAERTGGSVSTLTIQRTQQEDSAVYLCASSLEASKVNSPLHFGNGTRLTVT.